The next 22 T cell receptor beta chains were all read from a single sample in a study of cytomegalovirus exposure and HLA in healthy donors. In the PCR, 60 Vbeta and 13 Jbeta primers were used. Clones were sequenced by immunoSEQ multiplex PCR, and TCRdb holds only the in-frame ones, with some missing. This sample yields 100,000 to 150,000 clones, of which 70% to 80% are seen a single time; about 2.4% belongs to the top ten. The sequenced material came from PBMCs. These receptors were collected from a woman aged 55-69 years in good health and CMV-seropositive.

The rearrangement joins TRBV2 to TRBJ2-6; the match to TRBD2 covers 8 bases. The CDR3 consists of 19 residues. J lost 0 bases, V lost 7 bases, and 14 bases had no gene match. CDR1 and CDR2 (germline): SNHLY, FYNNEI. The CDR3 nucleotides are TGTGCCAGCAAAGAGGGCGGGGGGAGAACCAGCTCTGGGGCCAACGTCCTGACTTTC. It codes for CASKEGGGRTSSGANVLTF.

The chain links TRBV5-1 to TRBJ2-2; 8 bases map to TRBD2. Trimming cost V 4 bases and J 4 bases; bases outside gene matches: 3. This CDR3 contains 14 residues. In germline, CDR1 is SGHRS, CDR2 YFSETQ. The CDR3 nucleotides are TGCGCCAGCAGCCGGAGCGGGGGCACCGGGGAGCTGTTTTTT. Translated: CASSRSGGTGELFF.

The V call is TRBV18, the J call TRBJ1-2, with TRBD1 as a possible D gene (5 bases). Trimming cost V 3 bases and J 4 bases, with 12 bases left between them. The germline CDR1 and CDR2 sequences are KGHSH and LQKENI. The CDR3 length is 14 residues. CDR3 DNA sequence: TGTGCCAGCTCACCGGACACAGGCCGCTATGGCTACACCTTC. Translation gives CASSPDTGRYGYTF.

This rearrangement joins TRBV5-1 to TRBJ1-5; no firm D call. The CDR3 is 14 amino acids. Looked up from germline, CDR1 is SGHRS and CDR2 is YFSETQ. V was shortened by 5 bases and J by 1 base, with 10 bases between the two germline ends. Here the CDR3 DNA reads TGCGCCAGCAGTCTCGGGGAGAGCAATCAGCCCCAGCATTTT. Its protein is CASSLGESNQPQHF.

The chain links TRBV25-1 to TRBJ1-2, with 9 bases fitting TRBD1. Germline CDR1 and CDR2: MGHDK and SYGVNS. The CDR3 is made up of 14 amino acids. Trimming took 5 bases from V and 8 from J; bases not matched to a gene: 9. The CDR3 bases are TGTGCCAGCAGTCTTCCGGGACAGGGTAAAGGCTACACCTTC. Protein sequence: CASSLPGQGKGYTF.

The chain combines TRBV6-1 with TRBJ2-7, with 7 bases fitting TRBD1. J gave up 4 bases and V 6 bases, and 9 bases lay outside the gene matches. Per germline, CDR1 MNHNS and CDR2 SASEGT. This CDR3 is 14 amino acids long. The CDR3 region has the DNA TGTGCCAGCAGGACCGGGACAGTGTCGTACGAGCAGTACTTC. Residues: CASRTGTVSYEQYF.

The chain links TRBV9 to TRBJ2-1; 14 nucleotides agree with TRBD2. Losses at the gene ends were 3 bases for V and 10 bases for J; bases not matched to a gene: 6. The CDR3 is 15 residues long. Germline V CDR1 and CDR2: SGDLS, YYNGEE. This chain's CDR3 is CASSARLAGGLEQFF. The CDR3 bases are TGTGCCAGCAGCGCCCGACTAGCGGGGGGGCTGGAGCAGTTCTTC.

This chain connects TRBV7-8 to TRBJ2-6, with 7 bases identical to TRBD1. V dropped 5 bases and J dropped 0; count of bases not matched to a gene: 4. This CDR3 is built from 16 residues. Germline lookup yields CDR1 SGHVS and CDR2 FQNEAQ. CDR3 region: CASSPDRSSGANVLTF. The CDR3 coding sequence is TGTGCCAGCAGCCCGGACAGGAGCTCTGGGGCCAACGTCCTGACTTTC. Full variable domain (remainder filled in from reference TRBV7-8 and TRBJ2-6): GAGVSQSPRYKVAKRGQDVALRCDPISGHVSLFWYQQALGQGPEFLTYFQNEAQLDKSGLPSDRFFAERPEGSVSTLKIQRTQQEDSAVYLCASSPDRSSGANVLTFGAGSRLTVL.

This clone occurred once. V is TRBV5-1 and J is TRBJ1-6; tentative D call: TRBD1 (6 bases). Germline values: CDR1 SGHRS, CDR2 YFSETQ. The CDR3 sequence is 16 residues long. The V end was cut by 3 bases, the J end by 10 bases, with 20 bases between. CDR3 DNA: TGCGCCAGCAGCTCGCTGGTCGGCAGGGGTGCATCACCCCTCCACTTT. Protein sequence: CASSSLVGRGASPLHF.

The chain recombines TRBV5-4 with TRBJ1-2, with 7 bases that match TRBD1. This CDR3 comprises 13 residues. Germline loops: CDR1 SGHNT, CDR2 YYREEE (reference sequence). The J segment lost 4 bases and the V segment lost 3 bases, leaving 3 bases of the junction unmatched. The CDR3 is CASSSDRVYGYTF. CDR3 DNA sequence: TGTGCCAGCAGCTCCGACAGGGTCTATGGCTACACCTTC.

The genes are TRBV18 and TRBJ1-4, with 8 bases matching TRBD1. The CDR3 spans 15 residues. The trim removed 0 bases at V and 8 bases at J, leaving 5 bases unmatched. In germline, CDR1 is KGHSH, CDR2 LQKENI. CDR3 coding DNA: TGTGCCAGCTCACCACCGACAGGGGTGAAAGAAAAACTGTTTTTT. It specifies CASSPPTGVKEKLFF. Variable domain in full (rest from reference TRBV18 and TRBJ1-4): NAGVMQNPRHLVRRRGQEARLRCSPMKGHSHVYWYRQLPEEGLKFMVYLQKENIIDESGMPKERFSAEFPKEGPSILRIQQVVRGDSAAYFCASSPPTGVKEKLFFGSGTQLSVL.

The CDR3 reads CASSYSSRRGRAEAFF. CDR3 coding DNA: TGTGCCAGCAGTTACTCGAGTCGTCGGGGTCGGGCTGAAGCTTTCTTT. The genes are TRBV6-5 and TRBJ1-1, with D uncertain. Germline V gene data show CDR1 as MNHEY and CDR2 as SVGAGI. This CDR3 has 16 residues. Trimming left V 0 bases short and J 6 bases short, with 17 bases between.

On this clone: The same CDR3 can be traced to other DNA sequences in this sample. This CDR3 reads CASSEFTADTQYF. The DNA of the CDR3 is TGTGCCAGCAGCGAATTTACAGCAGATACGCAGTATTTT. This rearrangement joins TRBV6-1 to TRBJ2-3; D uncertain. Germline V gene lookup returns CDR1 MNHNS and CDR2 SASEGT. V was cut by 6 bases and J by 4 bases, with 11 bases left in between. The CDR3 is made up of 13 amino acids.

V usage is TRBV4-1 and J usage is TRBJ1-1, with a possible D match to TRBD1 (6 bases). Germline loops: CDR1 MGHRA, CDR2 YSYEKL. CDR3 size: 15 residues. V was shortened by 1 base and J by 8 bases, with 17 bases between the two germline ends. This CDR3 is CASSQVGTGRREAFF. The CDR3 nucleotides read TGCGCCAGCAGCCAAGTTGGAACAGGGCGACGCGAAGCTTTCTTT.

The chain is built from TRBV10-3 and TRBJ2-1, with 7 bases that match TRBD2. This CDR3 is built from 14 residues. Trimming cost V 10 bases and J 0 bases; bases outside gene matches: 6. Per the germline V gene, CDR1 is ENHRY and CDR2 is SYGVKD. CDR3 nucleotide sequence: TGTGCCACTTACCGGGGGGACTCCTACAATGAGCAGTTCTTC. This codes for CATYRGDSYNEQFF.

This chain joins TRBV6-5 and TRBJ2-5, with 14 bases fitting TRBD2. The CDR3 runs 15 residues. Germline V gene data show CDR1 as MNHEY and CDR2 as SVGAGI. V shed 8 bases and J 2 bases; nucleotides not matched to a gene: 4. The CDR3 loop is CASGRLAGGQETQYF. DNA of the CDR3: TGTGCCAGCGGGAGACTAGCGGGGGGGCAAGAGACCCAGTACTTC.

The chain has TRBV19 and TRBJ1-2; TRBD1 aligns across 7 bases. Germline V gives CDR1 LNHDA, CDR2 SQIVND (reference sequence). V lost 6 bases and J lost 3; bases outside the gene matches: 4. This CDR3 region has 13 residues. In DNA form, the CDR3 reads TGTGCCAGTAGCCTCAGGGGGGACTATGGCTACACCTTC. Translating gives CASSLRGDYGYTF.

V gene TRBV5-1 combines with J gene TRBJ1-6, with no clear D. The ends were cut back, 0 bases at V and 8 bases at J, with 12 bases in the middle. CDR1 SGHRS and CDR2 YFSETQ come from the germline V gene. CDR3 length: 15 residues. CDR3 in DNA: TGCGCCAGCAGCTTGGTGGTTGGCGGAGATTCACCCCTCCACTTT. This translates into CASSLVVGGDSPLHF.

The V call is TRBV5-4, the J call TRBJ2-7, with 8 bases lining up with TRBD1. V was clipped by 0 bases and J by 3 bases; unmatched bases: 2. The germline V gene encodes CDR1 SGHNT and CDR2 YYREEE (reference sequence). The CDR3 totals 14 residues. CDR3 in amino acids: CASSLGQGNYEQYF. The CDR3 DNA reads TGTGCCAGCAGCTTGGGACAGGGGAACTACGAGCAGTACTTC.

Worth noting for this clone: In the same sample, other DNA sequences code for this CDR3. V is TRBV5-1 and J is TRBJ1-6; D remains unclear. This CDR3 spans 17 amino acids. Germline V gene lookup returns CDR1 SGHRS and CDR2 YFSETQ. Trimming left V 4 bases short and J 0 bases short, with 14 bases between. The CDR3 bases are TGCGCCAGCAGCGTCGGGAGAGCCAGCTCCTATAATTCACCCCTCCACTTT. Its protein product is CASSVGRASSYNSPLHF.

The V gene is TRBV6-5, the J gene TRBJ2-7; the D is unclear. CDR1 is MNHEY, CDR2 SVGAGI, per germline. V was shortened by 7 bases and J by 1 base, with 14 bases between the two germline ends. The length of the CDR3 is 14 residues. The CDR3 DNA is TGTGCCAGCACTTCGGCCCCGGGTTCCTACGAGCAGTACTTC. Its protein is CASTSAPGSYEQYF.

This clone turned up a few times. The chain uses TRBV18 and TRBJ2-2, with a possible D match to TRBD1 (5 bases). Trimming cost V 2 bases and J 4 bases, with 20 bases left between them. The CDR3 spans 18 residues. CDR1 and CDR2 (germline): KGHSH, LQKENI. The CDR3 nucleotides are TGTGCCAGCTCACCAATGAGTAGGAGCCCGACAGTCACCGGGGAGCTGTTTTTT. This encodes CASSPMSRSPTVTGELFF.